One and the same sample provided the 3 T cell receptor beta chains below, sequenced in a study of T-cell reconstitution after alpha-beta-depleted transplantation in children. No antigen is known for these receptors. Preparing the TCRbeta library involved the use of unique molecular identifiers. TCRdb fed the PCR reads into MiXCR, producing one record per CDR3 protein. The sample includes around 31,000 distinct CDR3 sequences, about 6% of them seen just once. Study-level results: Several hundred graft clones that had expanded were reportedly the source of alpha-beta T cells about two months after transplant.

The sequenced sample was peripheral blood, obtained 60 days after TCRalphabeta/CD19-depleted stem cell transplant. Receptors originate from a child less than two years old who had a stem cell transplant for acute myeloid leukemia, so the T cells may come from the graft donor.

Many counts were recorded for this clonotype. DNA of the CDR3: TGTGCCAGCAGTTTGTTGGCGGGAGGGGAAGAGACCCAGTACTTC. It specifies CASSLLAGGEETQYF. The rearrangement joins TRBV28 to TRBJ2-5; 9 bases are shared with TRBD2. Germline V gene lookup returns CDR1 MDHEN and CDR2 SYDVKM. The CDR3 totals 15 residues. V was clipped by 3 bases and J by 3 bases; unmatched bases: 5.

This clonotype was counted many times. The rearrangement links TRBV10-3 to TRBJ2-2, with D unresolved. V lost 7 bases and J lost 0, with 12 bases in between. This CDR3 is 15 amino acids long. Germline V lookup: CDR1 ENHRY, CDR2 SYGVKD. The CDR3 region has the DNA TGTGCCATCAAACTTACACCCGCGAACACCGGGGAGCTGTTTTTT. Its protein is CAIKLTPANTGELFF.

This clonotype was observed many times. The chain combines TRBV5-1 with TRBJ2-1; either TRBD1 or TRBD2 may fit D (5 bases each). Germline V gene data show CDR1 as SGHRS and CDR2 as YFSETQ. Trimming shortened V by 4 bases and J by 7 bases, and 12 bases separated the two germline ends. There are 13 residues in the CDR3. In DNA, the CDR3 is TGCGCCAGCAGCCCATTTGGGGGTAATGAGCAGTTCTTC. It codes for CASSPFGGNEQFF. Supplemented by reference TRBV5-1 and TRBJ2-1, the full variable domain reads KAGVTQTPRYLIKTRGQQVTLSCSPISGHRSVSWYQQTPGQGLQFLFEYFSETQRNKGNFPGRFSGRQFSNSRSEMNVSTLELGDSALYLCASSPFGGNEQFFGPGTRLTVL.